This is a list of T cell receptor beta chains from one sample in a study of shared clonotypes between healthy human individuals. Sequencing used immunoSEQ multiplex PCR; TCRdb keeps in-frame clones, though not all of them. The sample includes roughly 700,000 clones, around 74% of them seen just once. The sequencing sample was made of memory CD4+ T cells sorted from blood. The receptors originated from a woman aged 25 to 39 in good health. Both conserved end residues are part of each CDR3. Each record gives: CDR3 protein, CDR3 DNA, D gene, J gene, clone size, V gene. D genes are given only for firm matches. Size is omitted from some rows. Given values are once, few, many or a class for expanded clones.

CASNTGGGVSNQPQHF TGTGCCAGCAACACCGGCGGGGGCGTAAGCAATCAGCCCCAGCATTTT . TRBJ1-5 . TRBV28
CASSLALGTGDGYTF TGCGCCAGCAGCTTGGCTCTAGGGACAGGGGATGGCTACACCTTC TRBD1 TRBJ1-2 . TRBV5-1
CASSIDSSSYNEQFF TGCGCCAGCAGCATTGACTCGAGCTCCTACAATGAGCAGTTCTTC . TRBJ2-1 few TRBV5-1
CASKVHPANTEAFF TGCGCCAGCAAGGTTCATCCGGCCAACACTGAAGCTTTCTTT . TRBJ1-1 . TRBV5-1
CASSGPGTSYGWTQYF TGTGCCAGCAGTGGGCCCGGGACTAGCTATGGTTGGACCCAGTACTTC TRBD2 TRBJ2-5 . TRBV28
CASSGPGELFF TGTGCCAGTAGTGGCCCCGGGGAGCTGTTTTTT . TRBJ2-2 . TRBV19
CASSRSGSWDTQYF TGTGCCAGCAGTAGGAGCGGTTCGTGGGATACGCAGTATTTT . TRBJ2-3 . TRBV6-4
CAIRTSGSFHEQYF TGTGCCATTCGGACTAGCGGGTCTTTCCACGAGCAGTACTTC TRBD2 TRBJ2-7 . TRBV6-5
CASSEQDRGFRGYTF TGTGCCAGCAGTGAGCAGGACAGGGGATTTCGCGGCTACACCTTC TRBD1 TRBJ1-2 . TRBV2
CASSISSGGYNEQFF TGCGCCAGCAGCATTTCTAGCGGAGGGTACAATGAGCAGTTCTTC TRBD2 TRBJ2-1 many TRBV5-1
CASSGQDWGTEAFF TGTGCCAGCAGCGGACAGGATTGGGGCACTGAAGCTTTCTTT TRBD1 TRBJ1-1 once TRBV5-4
CASVPLEGNQPQHF TGTGCCAGTGTCCCTCTTGAGGGAAATCAGCCCCAGCATTTT . TRBJ1-5 . TRBV28
CASSYRQVSFSGANVLTF TGTGCCAGCAGTTACCGACAGGTATCGTTTTCTGGGGCCAACGTCCTGACTTTC . TRBJ2-6 many TRBV27
CAVHSPDSGEKLFF TGTGCCGTCCATAGCCCGGACAGCGGTGAAAAACTGTTTTTT . TRBJ1-4 . TRBV28
CASSPFLAVGTDTQYF TGTGCCAGCTCACCATTCCTAGCGGTGGGGACAGATACGCAGTATTTT TRBD2 TRBJ2-3 once TRBV18
CASSLAAGSNNSPLHF TGCGCCAGCAGCTTGGCCGCGGGCAGCAATAATTCACCCCTCCACTTT . TRBJ1-6 . TRBV5-1
CASSDSGRGNTGELFF TGTGCCAGCAGTGATAGCGGGAGGGGGAACACCGGGGAGCTGTTTTTT TRBD2 TRBJ2-2 . TRBV25-1
CASSQGLAGNYEQYF TGTGCCAGCAGCCAGGGGCTAGCGGGAAACTACGAGCAGTACTTC TRBD2 TRBJ2-7 few TRBV14
CASSLAGVYEKLFF TGTGCCAGCAGCTTAGCGGGGGTATACGAAAAACTGTTTTTT . TRBJ1-4 . TRBV7-9
CASSAGLAGGREQFF TGCGCCAGCAGCGCGGGACTAGCGGGAGGGAGGGAGCAGTTCTTC TRBD2 TRBJ2-1 . TRBV5-1
CASSHGGPRVSEQYF TGTGCCAGCTCACACGGAGGGCCTCGCGTCTCCGAGCAGTACTTC . TRBJ2-7 . TRBV18
CASNSPRGTSGSPTGELFF TGTGCCAGTAACTCCCCTCGCGGGACTAGCGGGAGTCCCACCGGGGAGCTGTTTTTT TRBD2 TRBJ2-2 . TRBV19
CASSETGLRNEQFF TGTGCCAGCAGTGAGACAGGCCTAAGGAATGAGCAGTTCTTC . TRBJ2-1 . TRBV2
CASSPQGRGYTF TGTGCCAGCAGCCCACAGGGGCGCGGCTACACCTTC TRBD1 TRBJ1-2 many TRBV13
CASSGRGWGSYNEQFF TGTGCCAGCAGTGGCCGGGGTTGGGGCTCCTACAATGAGCAGTTCTTC . TRBJ2-1 . TRBV6-1
CASRPNRGPGNEQFF TGTGCAAGTCGCCCGAACAGGGGGCCAGGGAATGAGCAGTTCTTC . TRBJ2-1 once TRBV12-2
CASSLRLAGGPGELFF TGTGCCAGCAGCTTACGACTAGCGGGAGGCCCCGGGGAGCTGTTTTTT TRBD2 TRBJ2-2 few TRBV7-2
CASSPRLAGDFTDTQYF TGTGCCAGCAGTCCTCGTCTAGCGGGAGACTTCACAGATACGCAGTATTTT TRBD2 TRBJ2-3 many TRBV2
CASSPTDATNEKLFF TGTGCCAGCTCACCCACAGATGCAACTAATGAAAAACTGTTTTTT . TRBJ1-4 . TRBV18
CAAGISAQITQYF TGTGCGGCGGGGATTAGCGCACAGATTACGCAGTATTTT . TRBJ2-3 . TRBV28